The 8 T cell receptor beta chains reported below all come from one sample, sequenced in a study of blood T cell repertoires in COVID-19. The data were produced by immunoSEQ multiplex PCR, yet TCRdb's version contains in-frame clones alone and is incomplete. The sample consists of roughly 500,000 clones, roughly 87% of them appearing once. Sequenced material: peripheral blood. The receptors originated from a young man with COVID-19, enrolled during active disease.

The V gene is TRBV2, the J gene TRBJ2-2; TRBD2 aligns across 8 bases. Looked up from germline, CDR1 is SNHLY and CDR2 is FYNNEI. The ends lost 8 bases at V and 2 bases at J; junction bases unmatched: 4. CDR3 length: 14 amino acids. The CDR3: CASVSGSNTGELFF. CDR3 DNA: TGTGCCAGCGTGAGCGGGAGTAACACCGGGGAGCTGTTTTTT.

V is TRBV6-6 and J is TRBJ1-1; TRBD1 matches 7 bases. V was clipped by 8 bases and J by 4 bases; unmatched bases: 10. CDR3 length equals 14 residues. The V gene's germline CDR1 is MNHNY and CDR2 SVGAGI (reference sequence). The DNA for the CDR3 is TGTGCCAGCCTAAAAGGACAGGCAGTCACTGAAGCTTTCTTT. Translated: CASLKGQAVTEAFF.

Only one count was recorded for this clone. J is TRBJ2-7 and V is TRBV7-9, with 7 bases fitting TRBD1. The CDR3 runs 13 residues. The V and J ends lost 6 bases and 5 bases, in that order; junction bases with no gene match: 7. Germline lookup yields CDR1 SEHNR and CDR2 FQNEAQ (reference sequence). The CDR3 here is CASRLTGANEQYF. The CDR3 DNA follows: TGTGCCAGCAGACTCACAGGGGCCAACGAGCAGTACTTC.

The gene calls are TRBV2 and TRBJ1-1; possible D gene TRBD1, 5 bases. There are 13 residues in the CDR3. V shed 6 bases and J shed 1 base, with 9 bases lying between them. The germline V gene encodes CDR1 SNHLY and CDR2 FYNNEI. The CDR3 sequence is CASRGGPNTEAFF. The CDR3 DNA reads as TGTGCCAGCAGGGGGGGTCCGAACACTGAAGCTTTCTTT.

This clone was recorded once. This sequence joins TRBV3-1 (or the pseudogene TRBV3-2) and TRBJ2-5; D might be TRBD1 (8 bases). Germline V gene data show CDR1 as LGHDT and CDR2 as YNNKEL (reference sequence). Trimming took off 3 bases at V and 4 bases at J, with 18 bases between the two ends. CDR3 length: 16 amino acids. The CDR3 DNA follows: TGTGCCAGCAGCCAGGCGTCAGGGGGCGGGAGAGAGACCCAGTACTTC. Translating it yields CASSQASGGGRETQYF.

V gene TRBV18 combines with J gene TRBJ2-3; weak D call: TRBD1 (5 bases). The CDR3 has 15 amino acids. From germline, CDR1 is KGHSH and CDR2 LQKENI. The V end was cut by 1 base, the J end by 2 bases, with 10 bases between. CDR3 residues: CASSPQGLVTDTQYF. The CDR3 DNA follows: TGTGCCAGCTCACCACAGGGGCTGGTCACAGATACGCAGTATTTT.

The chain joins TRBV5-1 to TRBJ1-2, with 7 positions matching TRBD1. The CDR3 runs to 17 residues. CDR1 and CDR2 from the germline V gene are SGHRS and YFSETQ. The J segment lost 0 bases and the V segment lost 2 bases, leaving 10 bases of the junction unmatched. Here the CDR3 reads CASSLPRTGLSNYGYTF. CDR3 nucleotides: TGCGCCAGCAGCTTACCCCGGACAGGACTCTCTAACTATGGCTACACCTTC.

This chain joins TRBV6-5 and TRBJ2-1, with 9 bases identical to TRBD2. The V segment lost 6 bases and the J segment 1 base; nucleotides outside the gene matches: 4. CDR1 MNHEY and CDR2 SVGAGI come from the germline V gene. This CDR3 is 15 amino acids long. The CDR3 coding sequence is TGTGCCAGCAGCGTTGCGGGGGGGTCCTACAATGAGCAGTTCTTC. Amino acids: CASSVAGGSYNEQFF.